Listed below are T cell receptor beta chains from one sample, sequenced in a study of control samples from healthy donors and cancer patients. Sequencing used immunoSEQ multiplex PCR; TCRdb keeps in-frame clones, though not all of them. The sample has 97,000 or so clones; 90% to 95% are singletons. Sequencing was done on a sample of blood. The receptors shown here come from a woman aged 18-30 years in good health. The CDR3 runs from the conserved cysteine through the conserved F or W. The D gene is left open where the match is weak. Rows give clone size only sometimes, using once, few, many, or a class for an expanded clone.

d_call: NA; v_call: TRBV16; j_call: TRBJ1-5; clone_size: NA; cdr3_aa: CASSPGGPQHF; cdr3_nt: TGTGCCAGCAGCCCGGGGGGTCCCCAGCATTTT
d_call: NA; v_call: TRBV3-1/TRBV3-2; j_call: TRBJ2-1; clone_size: NA; cdr3_aa: CASSAGAFNEQFF; cdr3_nt: TGTGCCAGCAGCGCGGGGGCTTTCAATGAGCAGTTCTTC
d_call: NA; v_call: TRBV7-9; j_call: TRBJ2-5; clone_size: few; cdr3_aa: CASSSASTIQETQYF; cdr3_nt: TGTGCCAGCAGCTCGGCCAGTACTATCCAAGAGACCCAGTACTTC
d_call: NA; v_call: TRBV7-8; j_call: TRBJ1-2; clone_size: NA; cdr3_aa: CASSSPINYQSNYGYTF; cdr3_nt: TGTGCCAGCAGCTCACCCATTAATTATCAAAGTAACTATGGCTACACCTTC
d_call: TRBD1; v_call: TRBV24-1; j_call: TRBJ2-5; clone_size: NA; cdr3_aa: CATSDLGDREGEETQYF; cdr3_nt: TGTGCCACCAGTGATTTGGGAGACAGGGAAGGAGAAGAGACCCAGTACTTC
d_call: NA; v_call: TRBV6-2/TRBV6-3; j_call: TRBJ2-7; clone_size: NA; cdr3_aa: CASSYSYGFEQYF; cdr3_nt: TGTGCCAGCAGTTACTCCTATGGGTTCGAGCAGTACTTC
d_call: NA; v_call: TRBV4-1; j_call: TRBJ1-1; clone_size: NA; cdr3_aa: CASSQAGGGTEAFF; cdr3_nt: TGCGCCAGCAGCCAAGCCGGGGGAGGCACTGAAGCTTTCTTT
d_call: NA; v_call: TRBV10-2; j_call: TRBJ2-5; clone_size: once; cdr3_aa: CASRTGHQETQYF; cdr3_nt: TGCGCCAGCAGGACGGGACACCAAGAGACCCAGTACTTC
d_call: TRBD2; v_call: TRBV12-3/TRBV12-4; j_call: TRBJ2-5; clone_size: NA; cdr3_aa: CASRESSGGAQYF; cdr3_nt: TGTGCCAGCAGAGAATCTAGCGGGGGGGCCCAGTACTTC
d_call: NA; v_call: TRBV27; j_call: TRBJ1-6; clone_size: NA; cdr3_aa: CASRGGMYSPLHF; cdr3_nt: TGTGCCAGCAGGGGGGGTATGTATTCACCCCTCCACTTT
d_call: TRBD1; v_call: TRBV5-5; j_call: TRBJ2-7; clone_size: NA; cdr3_aa: CASSLGVTTGLYEQYF; cdr3_nt: TGTGCCAGCAGCTTGGGGGTAACGACAGGGTTGTACGAGCAGTACTTC
d_call: NA; v_call: TRBV21-1; j_call: TRBJ1-4; clone_size: NA; cdr3_aa: CASSKDPRQDGSTNEKLFF; cdr3_nt: TGTGCCAGCAGCAAAGACCCCCGCCAAGACGGGTCAACTAATGAAAAACTGTTTTTT
d_call: TRBD1; v_call: TRBV27; j_call: TRBJ2-5; clone_size: once; cdr3_aa: CASSSELGTGKQETQYF; cdr3_nt: TGTGCCAGCAGTTCTGAACTCGGGACAGGGAAACAAGAGACCCAGTACTTC
d_call: TRBD1; v_call: TRBV28; j_call: TRBJ1-5; clone_size: NA; cdr3_aa: CASSSRTGSQPQHF; cdr3_nt: TGTGCCAGCAGTTCAAGGACAGGGAGTCAGCCCCAGCATTTT
d_call: NA; v_call: TRBV28; j_call: TRBJ1-2; clone_size: NA; cdr3_aa: CASSPDNGIYGYTF; cdr3_nt: TGTGCCAGCAGCCCGGATAACGGAATCTATGGCTACACCTTC
d_call: NA; v_call: TRBV4-1; j_call: TRBJ1-1; clone_size: NA; cdr3_aa: CASSQETNTEAFF; cdr3_nt: TGCGCCAGCAGCCAAGAGACTAACACTGAAGCTTTCTTT
d_call: NA; v_call: TRBV7-9; j_call: TRBJ1-4; clone_size: NA; cdr3_aa: CASSGLGLWNEKLFF; cdr3_nt: TGTGCCAGCAGCGGATTGGGGCTCTGGAATGAAAAACTGTTTTTT